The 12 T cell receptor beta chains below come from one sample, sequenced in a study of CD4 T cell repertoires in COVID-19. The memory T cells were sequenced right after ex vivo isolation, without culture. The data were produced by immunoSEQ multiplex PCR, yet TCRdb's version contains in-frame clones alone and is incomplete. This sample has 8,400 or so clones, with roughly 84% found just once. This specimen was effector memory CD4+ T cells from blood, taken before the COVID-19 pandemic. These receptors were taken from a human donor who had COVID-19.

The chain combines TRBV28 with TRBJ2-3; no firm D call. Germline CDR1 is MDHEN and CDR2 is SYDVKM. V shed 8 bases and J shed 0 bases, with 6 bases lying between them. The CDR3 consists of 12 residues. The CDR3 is CASVSSTDTQYF. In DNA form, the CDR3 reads TGTGCCAGCGTTTCTAGCACAGATACGCAGTATTTT.

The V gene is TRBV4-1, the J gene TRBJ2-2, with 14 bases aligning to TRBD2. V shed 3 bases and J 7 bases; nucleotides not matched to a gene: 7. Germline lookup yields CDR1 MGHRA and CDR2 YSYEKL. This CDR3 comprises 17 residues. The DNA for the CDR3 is TGCGCCAGCAGCCATCGACTAGCGGGGGGGCTGGACGGGGAGCTGTTTTTT. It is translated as CASSHRLAGGLDGELFF.

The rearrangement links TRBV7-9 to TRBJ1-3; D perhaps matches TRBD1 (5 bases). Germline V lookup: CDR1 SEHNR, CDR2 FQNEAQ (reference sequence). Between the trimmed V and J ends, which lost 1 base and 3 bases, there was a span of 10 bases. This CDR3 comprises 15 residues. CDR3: CASSLVSGYGNTIYF. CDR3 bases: TGTGCCAGCAGCTTAGTATCAGGGTATGGAAACACCATATATTTT. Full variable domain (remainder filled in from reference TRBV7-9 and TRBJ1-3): DTGVSQNPRHKITKRGQNVTFRCDPISEHNRLYWYRQTLGQGPEFLTYFQNEAQLEKSRLLSDRFSAERPKGSFSTLEIQRTEQGDSAMYLCASSLVSGYGNTIYFGEGSWLTVV.

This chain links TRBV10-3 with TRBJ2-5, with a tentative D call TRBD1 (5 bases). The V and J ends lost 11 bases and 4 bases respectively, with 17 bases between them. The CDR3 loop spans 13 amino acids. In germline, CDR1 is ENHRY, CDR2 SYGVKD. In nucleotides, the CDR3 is TGTGCCGTCCAGGGTATGGTTGGAGAGACCCAGTACTTC. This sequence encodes CAVQGMVGETQYF.

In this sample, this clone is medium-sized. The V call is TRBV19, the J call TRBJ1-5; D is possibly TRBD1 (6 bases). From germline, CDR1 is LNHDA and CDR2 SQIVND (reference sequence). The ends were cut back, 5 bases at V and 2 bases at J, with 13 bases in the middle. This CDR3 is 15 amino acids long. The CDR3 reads CASSGGQGGNQPQHF. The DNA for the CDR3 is TGTGCCAGTAGTGGGGGACAAGGGGGCAATCAGCCCCAGCATTTT.

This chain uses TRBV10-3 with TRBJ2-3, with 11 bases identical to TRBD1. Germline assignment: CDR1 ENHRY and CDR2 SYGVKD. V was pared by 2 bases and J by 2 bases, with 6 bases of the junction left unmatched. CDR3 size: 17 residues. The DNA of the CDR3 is TGTGCCATCAGTGAGAGGGGACAGGGGGTAAACACAGATACGCAGTATTTT. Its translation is CAISERGQGVNTDTQYF.

CDR3 bases: TGTGCCAGTAGTTTCGGACTAGCGGGGAACTACGAGCAGTACTTC. It is translated as CASSFGLAGNYEQYF. The gene calls are TRBV19 and TRBJ2-7; TRBD2 matches at 12 bases. Trimming at V came to 5 bases and at J to 3 bases, leaving 5 bases not matched to a gene. The CDR3 runs 15 residues. CDR1 is LNHDA and CDR2 is SQIVND in the germline V gene (reference sequence).

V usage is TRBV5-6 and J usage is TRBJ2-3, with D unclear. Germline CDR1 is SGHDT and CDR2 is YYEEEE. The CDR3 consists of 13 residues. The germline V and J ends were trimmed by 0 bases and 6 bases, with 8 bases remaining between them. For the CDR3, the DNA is TGTGCCAGCAGCTTGGGGCAGTTCGATACGCAGTATTTT. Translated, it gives CASSLGQFDTQYF.

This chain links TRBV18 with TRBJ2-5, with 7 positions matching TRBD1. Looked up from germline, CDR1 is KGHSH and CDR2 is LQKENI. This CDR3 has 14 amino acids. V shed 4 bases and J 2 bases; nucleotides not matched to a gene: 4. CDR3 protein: CASSLDRTQETQYF. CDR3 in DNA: TGTGCCAGCTCACTGGACAGGACACAAGAGACCCAGTACTTC.

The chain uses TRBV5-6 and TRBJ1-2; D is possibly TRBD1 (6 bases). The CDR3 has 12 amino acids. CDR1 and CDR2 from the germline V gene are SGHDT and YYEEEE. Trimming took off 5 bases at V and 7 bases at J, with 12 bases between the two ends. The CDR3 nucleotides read TGTGCCAGCAGAAGACAGGATCTTGGCTACACCTTC. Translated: CASRRQDLGYTF.

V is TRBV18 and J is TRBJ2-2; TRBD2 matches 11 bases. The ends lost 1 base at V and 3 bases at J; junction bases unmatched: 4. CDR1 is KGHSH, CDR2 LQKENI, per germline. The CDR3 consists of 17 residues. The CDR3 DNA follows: TGTGCCAGCTCACCACGGACTAGCGGGTTTTACACCGGGGAGCTGTTTTTT. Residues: CASSPRTSGFYTGELFF. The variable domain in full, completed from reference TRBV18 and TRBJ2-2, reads NAGVMQNPRHLVRRRGQEARLRCSPMKGHSHVYWYRQLPEEGLKFMVYLQKENIIDESGMPKERFSAEFPKEGPSILRIQQVVRGDSAAYFCASSPRTSGFYTGELFFGEGSRLTVL.

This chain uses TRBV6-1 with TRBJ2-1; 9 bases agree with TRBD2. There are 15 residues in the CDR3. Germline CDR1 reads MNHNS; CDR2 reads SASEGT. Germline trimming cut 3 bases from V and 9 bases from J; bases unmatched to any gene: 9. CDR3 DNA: TGTGCCAGCAGTGATCGCCGAGCGGGGGGCTCTGAGCAGTTCTTC. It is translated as CASSDRRAGGSEQFF.